The 21 T cell receptor beta chains listed next were all sequenced from one sample in a study of cytomegalovirus exposure and HLA in healthy donors. Primers for the PCR totalled 60 Vbeta and 13 Jbeta. Produced via immunoSEQ multiplex PCR; TCRdb's table is partial and in-frame only. The sample lists around 150,000 clones; roughly 70% were seen once. Sequences were obtained from PBMCs. The receptors originated from a man between 35 and 55 years old in good health and CMV-seronegative.

In its sample, this clone was seen once. The V gene is TRBV5-1, the J gene TRBJ1-2; D perhaps matches TRBD1 (5 bases). This CDR3 comprises 16 residues. In germline, CDR1 is SGHRS, CDR2 YFSETQ. Trimming left V 0 bases short and J 7 bases short, with 19 bases between. The CDR3 loop reads CASSLDRGDGSSGYTF. DNA of the CDR3: TGCGCCAGCAGCTTGGATCGCGGGGACGGATCGTCTGGCTACACCTTC.

The chain couples TRBV10-3 to TRBJ2-1, with 8 bases that match TRBD2. V dropped 3 bases and J dropped 1; count of bases not matched to a gene: 8. This CDR3 region has 17 residues. Germline CDR1 and CDR2: ENHRY and SYGVKD. CDR3 region: CAISDRGAGVSYNEQFF. The CDR3 DNA reads as TGTGCCATCAGTGATAGGGGAGCGGGGGTATCCTACAATGAGCAGTTCTTC.

This clone has more than one count but fewer than ten. The chain couples TRBV9 to TRBJ2-1; tentatively, D is TRBD1 (6 bases). V dropped 4 bases and J dropped 10 bases, with 15 bases sitting between them. The CDR3 loop spans 13 amino acids. Germline CDR1 reads SGDLS; CDR2 reads YYNGEE. This CDR3 is CASSPRSGTEQFF. The CDR3 region has the DNA TGTGCCAGCAGCCCACGATCCGGGACAGAGCAGTTCTTC.

This clone was seen a handful of times. The V call is TRBV9, the J call TRBJ1-4; TRBD1 is a possible D gene (5 bases). V lost 0 bases and J 8 bases, leaving 14 bases between the germline ends. Germline lookup yields CDR1 SGDLS and CDR2 YYNGEE. The CDR3 contains 15 residues. The chain's CDR3 is CASSVASGGLEKLFF. CDR3 nucleotides: TGTGCCAGCAGCGTAGCTTCGGGGGGACTCGAAAAACTGTTTTTT.

This clone was seen more than once but under ten times. The chain links TRBV15 to TRBJ1-5, with 10 positions matching TRBD1. V dropped 2 bases and J dropped 6; count of bases not matched to a gene: 10. The CDR3 is 17 residues long. Germline CDR1 LNHNV, CDR2 YYDKDF (reference sequence). In nucleotides, the CDR3 is TGTGCCACCAGCAGACCCACGCCCGACAGGGGGCGTCAGCCCCAGCATTTT. Its protein product is CATSRPTPDRGRQPQHF.

V is TRBV9 and J is TRBJ2-3; 7 nucleotides match TRBD1. Germline trimming cut 3 bases from V and 4 bases from J; bases unmatched to any gene: 5. Germline V gene lookup returns CDR1 SGDLS and CDR2 YYNGEE. CDR3 length: 14 residues. The CDR3 loop reads CASSEGGGADTQYF. The CDR3 coding sequence is TGTGCCAGCAGCGAAGGGGGCGGTGCAGATACGCAGTATTTT.

The rearrangement joins TRBV7-2 to TRBJ1-2; D perhaps matches TRBD1 (5 bases). Germline V CDR1 and CDR2: SGHTA, FQGNSA. The CDR3 length is 15 residues. V lost 4 bases and J lost 0, with 12 bases in between. The CDR3 reads CASSSQGSANYGYTF. The CDR3 DNA is TGTGCCAGCAGCTCCCAGGGATCAGCTAACTATGGCTACACCTTC.

This chain links TRBV7-9 with TRBJ2-7; weak D call: TRBD1 (5 bases). Germline CDR1 is SEHNR and CDR2 is FQNEAQ (reference sequence). Trimming removed 3 bases from V and 6 bases from J, with 12 bases in between. This CDR3 has 13 amino acids. The CDR3 sequence is CASSFWGSPEQYF. The CDR3 DNA sequence: TGTGCCAGCAGCTTTTGGGGCTCTCCCGAGCAGTACTTC.

The chain has TRBV7-8 and TRBJ2-1; a possible D gene is TRBD2 (5 bases). CDR1 is SGHVS, CDR2 FQNEAQ, per germline. V was clipped by 1 base and J by 8 bases, with 12 bases between them. The CDR3 totals 14 residues. The CDR3 DNA sequence: TGTGCCAGCAGCTTAGTTCCTAGCCCCCATGAGCAGTTCTTC. Translation gives CASSLVPSPHEQFF. Full variable domain (remainder filled in from reference TRBV7-8 and TRBJ2-1): GAGVSQSPRYKVAKRGQDVALRCDPISGHVSLFWYQQALGQGPEFLTYFQNEAQLDKSGLPSDRFFAERPEGSVSTLKIQRTQQEDSAVYLCASSLVPSPHEQFFGPGTRLTVL.

This chain's CDR3 is CASSFGGRNEKLFF. The CDR3 coding sequence is TGTGCCAGCAGCTTTGGAGGCCGTAATGAAAAACTGTTTTTT. The chain couples TRBV7-4 to TRBJ1-4; D is unresolved. V was shortened by 3 bases and J by 4 bases, with 9 bases between the two germline ends. Germline V gene data show CDR1 as SGHVT and CDR2 as SQSDAQ. There are 14 residues in the CDR3.

The chain links TRBV5-6 to TRBJ1-5; 7 bases agree with TRBD1. V dropped 1 base and J dropped 5; count of bases not matched to a gene: 12. The length of the CDR3 is 17 residues. Germline V gene lookup returns CDR1 SGHDT and CDR2 YYEEEE. CDR3 bases: TGTGCCAGCAGCTTGAGGCCAGGGGGTTTTACATATCAGCCCCAGCATTTT. It encodes CASSLRPGGFTYQPQHF.

The chain combines TRBV4-1 with TRBJ2-7, with 7 positions matching TRBD2. Unmatched junction bases numbered 5, after V lost 4 bases and J lost 2 bases. CDR1 is MGHRA, CDR2 YSYEKL, per germline. The CDR3 spans 14 residues. The CDR3 is CASSPKAGTYEQYF. The CDR3 region has the DNA TGCGCCAGCAGCCCCAAAGCGGGAACCTACGAGCAGTACTTC.

J is TRBJ2-5 and V is TRBV2; 8 bases are shared with TRBD2. Losses at the gene ends were 4 bases for V and 0 bases for J; bases not matched to a gene: 1. The CDR3 runs 14 residues. Germline CDR1 reads SNHLY; CDR2 reads FYNNEI. Here the CDR3 DNA reads TGTGCCAGCAGTGGACTAGCGAACCAAGAGACCCAGTACTTC. It encodes CASSGLANQETQYF.

CDR3 DNA sequence: TGTGCCAGCTCACCCCAGGGGGACGCTGAAGCTTTCTTT. This codes for CASSPQGDAEAFF. The chain links TRBV18 to TRBJ1-1; TRBD1 aligns across 7 bases. The CDR3 has 13 amino acids. Trimming removed 3 bases from V and 6 bases from J; junction bases left unmatched: 4. Germline assignment: CDR1 KGHSH and CDR2 LQKENI.

The V call is TRBV6-5, the J call TRBJ2-2; no firm D call. V was cut by 5 bases and J by 4 bases, with 5 bases left in between. The length of the CDR3 is 12 residues. Germline V gene lookup returns CDR1 MNHEY and CDR2 SVGAGI. Here the CDR3 reads CASSLLTGELFF. The CDR3 nucleotides are TGTGCCAGCAGTCTTCTCACCGGGGAGCTGTTTTTT.

CDR3 residues: CASIGQGGTIYF. The CDR3 DNA reads TGTGCCAGCATCGGACAGGGGGGCACCATATATTTT. The chain carries TRBV6-6 and TRBJ1-3; 10 bases are a match to TRBD1. This CDR3 is built from 12 residues. Germline CDR1 and CDR2: MNHNY and SVGAGI (reference sequence). With 7 bases clipped from V and 9 bases from J, the junction kept 3 bases outside the gene matches.

The chain links TRBV7-9 to TRBJ2-7; D is unresolved. The CDR3 length is 13 residues. Germline V lookup: CDR1 SEHNR, CDR2 FQNEAQ (reference sequence). The ends were cut back, 1 base at V and 3 bases at J, with 7 bases in the middle. The DNA for the CDR3 is TGTGCCAGCAGCTTAGGATTAGTCTACGAGCAGTACTTC. As protein: CASSLGLVYEQYF.

This chain joins TRBV6-1 and TRBJ2-7; a possible D gene is TRBD1 (6 bases). The length of the CDR3 is 12 residues. Trimming stripped 7 bases from V and 6 bases from J, with 13 bases between. The germline V gene has CDR1 MNHNS and CDR2 SASEGT. CDR3 in DNA: TGTGCCAGCACCCCAGGGGTCGGCGAGCAGTACTTC. Translation: CASTPGVGEQYF.

This clone came up a few times. The CDR3 loop reads CASSLDGTATGGETQYF. The DNA for the CDR3 is TGTGCCAGCAGCTTGGACGGGACTGCGACGGGAGGTGAGACCCAGTACTTC. The rearrangement links TRBV5-4 to TRBJ2-5, with 7 bases matching TRBD2. The V and J ends lost 0 bases and 5 bases, in that order; junction bases with no gene match: 13. Germline V gives CDR1 SGHNT, CDR2 YYREEE (reference sequence). The CDR3 is 17 amino acids.

The J gene is TRBJ2-3, the V gene TRBV4-3; TRBD1 matches 9 bases. This CDR3 contains 14 residues. Germline assignment: CDR1 LGHNA and CDR2 YSLEER. Trimming at V came to 4 bases and at J to 6 bases, leaving 5 bases not matched to a gene. Here the CDR3 reads CASSLGTGSDTQYF. CDR3 in DNA: TGCGCCAGCAGCCTTGGGACAGGGTCGGATACGCAGTATTTT.

This clone was counted once. The CDR3 here is CASSSGESTEAFF. Here the CDR3 DNA reads TGTGCCAGCAGTTCAGGGGAGAGCACTGAAGCTTTCTTT. The rearrangement links TRBV7-9 to TRBJ1-1; D might be TRBD1 (6 bases). With 6 bases removed from V and 4 bases from J, the gap between germline ends came to 12 bases. The germline gives CDR1 SEHNR, CDR2 FQNEAQ (reference sequence). This CDR3 has 13 residues.